What follows are 32 T cell receptor beta chains derived from one specimen sequenced in a study of T cell repertoires in ileal Crohn's disease. Time point noted: inflamed ileum from the surgical specimen. Here immunoSEQ multiplex PCR was the method, and the copy in TCRdb shows in-frame clones only, minus some. The data contain about 17,000 clones, around 76% of them singletons. The sample comprised ileal tissue. The source of these receptors is an adult with Crohn's disease.

J is TRBJ2-1 and V is TRBV2; D may be TRBD1 (5 bases). V was pared by 7 bases and J by 5 bases, with 9 bases between. Germline V gene sequence: CDR1 SNHLY, CDR2 FYNNEI. This CDR3 contains 12 residues. The chain's CDR3 is CASTGFDNEQFF. CDR3 nucleotides: TGTGCCAGCACAGGGTTTGACAATGAGCAGTTCTTC.

V is TRBV6-1 and J is TRBJ2-2; tentative D call: TRBD2 (7 bases). Deletions cut 7 bases from V and 6 bases from J, with 18 bases between. The CDR3 sequence is 15 residues long. Germline V gene sequence: CDR1 MNHNS, CDR2 SASEGT. This CDR3 is CASIIMGGAAGELFF. CDR3 coding DNA: TGTGCCAGCATTATAATGGGGGGGGCGGCCGGGGAGCTGTTTTTT.

The chain uses TRBV5-4 and TRBJ2-3, with 8 bases that match TRBD1. Trimming at V came to 6 bases and at J to 3 bases, leaving 6 bases not matched to a gene. CDR1 SGHNT and CDR2 YYREEE come from the germline V gene (reference sequence). The CDR3 runs to 14 residues. The CDR3, as DNA: TGTGCCAGCACCCCAGGGGGCGCGACAGATACGCAGTATTTT. This sequence encodes CASTPGGATDTQYF.

V and J are TRBV11-2 and TRBJ2-3, with 10 bases aligning to TRBD2. V dropped 2 bases and J dropped 4; count of bases not matched to a gene: 9. This CDR3 is built from 17 residues. Germline CDR1 and CDR2: SGHAT and FQNNGV. CDR3 coding DNA: TGTGCCAGCAGCTTACACCATAGCGGGGGGCCCCCAGATACGCAGTATTTT. Encoded protein: CASSLHHSGGPPDTQYF.

This chain joins TRBV4-1 and TRBJ1-1; 8 bases map to TRBD1. The V and J ends lost 1 base and 2 bases, in that order; junction bases with no gene match: 6. Looked up from germline, CDR1 is MGHRA and CDR2 is YSYEKL. The CDR3 is 16 amino acids. The CDR3 spells CASSQGTGNENTEAFF. Written as DNA, the CDR3 is TGCGCCAGCAGCCAAGGGACAGGGAATGAAAACACTGAAGCTTTCTTT.

The V gene is TRBV14, the J gene TRBJ1-1; possibly TRBD1 for D (5 bases). The CDR3 covers 13 residues. CDR1 SGHDN and CDR2 FVKESK come from the germline V gene. The germline V and J ends were trimmed by 4 bases and 6 bases, with 12 bases remaining between them. DNA for the CDR3: TGTGCCAGCAGCCCTAATTCGGGGCCTGAAGCTTTCTTT. Translation: CASSPNSGPEAFF.

The V call is TRBV5-6, the J call TRBJ2-3; possible D gene TRBD1, 5 bases. Deletions cut 6 bases from V and 3 bases from J, with 17 bases between. Germline V gives CDR1 SGHDT, CDR2 YYEEEE. CDR3 length equals 15 residues. The CDR3 DNA reads TGTGCCAGCATCCCCCGCTATGGGGCTACAGATACGCAGTATTTT. This encodes CASIPRYGATDTQYF. Full variable domain (rest looked up from reference TRBV5-6 and TRBJ2-3): DAGVTQSPTHLIKTRGQQVTLRCSPKSGHDTVSWYQQALGQGPQFIFQYYEEEERQRGNFPDRFSGHQFPNYSSELNVNALLLGDSALYLCASIPRYGATDTQYFGPGTRLTVL.

This chain joins TRBV7-2 and TRBJ2-1; 8 bases line up with TRBD2. Germline lookup yields CDR1 SGHTA and CDR2 FQGNSA. V shed 4 bases and J 9 bases; nucleotides not matched to a gene: 14. The CDR3 is made up of 16 amino acids. The CDR3 DNA reads TGTGCCAGCAGCTACTCCCCCCCGTCGGGAGGGATTGAGCAGTTCTTC. It translates to CASSYSPPSGGIEQFF.

This clone was seen only a few times. V and J are TRBV19 and TRBJ1-2; no clear D gene. With 3 bases removed from V and 8 bases from J, the gap between germline ends came to 19 bases. Germline V gene lookup returns CDR1 LNHDA and CDR2 SQIVND (reference sequence). The CDR3 is 15 residues long. The CDR3 region has the DNA TGTGCCAGTAGTATCCGCAGGCAGGCTGCGGGAGGCTACACCTTC. Its translation: CASSIRRQAAGGYTF.

J is TRBJ1-1 and V is TRBV5-1; no firm D call. The germline gives CDR1 SGHRS, CDR2 YFSETQ. The CDR3 spans 17 residues. Trimming removed 0 bases from V and 2 bases from J, with 17 bases in between. DNA of the CDR3: TGCGCCAGCAGCTTGGAGGCACGGATCAACTTAAACACTGAAGCTTTCTTT. It is translated as CASSLEARINLNTEAFF.

J is TRBJ2-2 and V is TRBV6-4; D may be TRBD1 (6 bases). Between the trimmed V and J ends, which lost 4 bases and 2 bases, there was a span of 8 bases. Germline values: CDR1 MRHNA, CDR2 SNTAGT. The CDR3 runs 14 residues. CDR3 sequence: CASSVGTNTGELFF. CDR3 DNA sequence: TGTGCCAGCAGTGTCGGGACAAACACCGGGGAGCTGTTTTTT.

This sequence joins TRBV11-2 and TRBJ2-1; tentatively, D is TRBD1 (5 bases). V dropped 1 base and J dropped 7 bases, with 11 bases sitting between them. Germline CDR1 is SGHAT and CDR2 is FQNNGV. The CDR3 has 14 residues. The CDR3 DNA follows: TGTGCCAGCAGCTTAGCAGGGATTTCAAATGAGCAGTTCTTC. Residues: CASSLAGISNEQFF.

There are a few counts of this clone. V is TRBV19 and J is TRBJ2-1; TRBD2 is a possible D gene (6 bases). Germline V gene sequence: CDR1 LNHDA, CDR2 SQIVND (reference sequence). This CDR3 contains 18 residues. V was cut by 1 base and J by 0 bases, with 16 bases left in between. The DNA of the CDR3 is TGTGCCAGTAGTATAGGTGGCGGGGCGGGGTTCTCCTACAATGAGCAGTTCTTC. Translated: CASSIGGGAGFSYNEQFF.

The CDR3 nucleotides are TGTGCCAGCAGTTATCAGGGGCGGGAGCAGTACTTC. Translation: CASSYQGREQYF. The chain joins TRBV6-6 to TRBJ2-7, with a possible D match to TRBD1 (6 bases). V lost 3 bases, J lost 7 bases, and 10 bases lay in between. Germline values: CDR1 MNHNY, CDR2 SVGAGI (reference sequence). The CDR3 is 12 amino acids.

The rearrangement joins TRBV28 to TRBJ2-5; maybe TRBD1 (5 bases). V was shortened by 5 bases and J by 4 bases, with 17 bases between the two germline ends. Germline lookup yields CDR1 MDHEN and CDR2 SYDVKM. The CDR3 consists of 15 residues. Here the CDR3 reads CASSPPDTWGETQYF. The CDR3 DNA reads TGTGCCAGCAGTCCCCCGGACACGTGGGGAGAGACCCAGTACTTC.

The chain carries TRBV5-4 and TRBJ1-5; D perhaps matches TRBD1 (5 bases). With 2 bases removed from V and 4 bases from J, the gap between germline ends came to 10 bases. The CDR3 consists of 14 residues. Germline-derived CDR1 and CDR2 are SGHNT and YYREEE (reference sequence). CDR3 amino acids: CASSFGGTNQPQHF. In DNA form, the CDR3 reads TGTGCCAGCAGCTTTGGGGGAACTAATCAGCCCCAGCATTTT.

The V call is TRBV25-1, the J call TRBJ2-5; TRBD1 matches at 7 bases. Germline V gene data show CDR1 as MGHDK and CDR2 as SYGVNS. With V trimmed by 1 base and J by 3 bases, 11 bases remained unmatched. CDR3 length: 17 residues. CDR3 loop: CASSESSVQGPKETQYF. The CDR3 bases are TGTGCCAGCAGTGAATCTTCTGTACAGGGGCCGAAAGAGACCCAGTACTTC.

The V gene is TRBV7-2, the J gene TRBJ2-3; the match to TRBD2 covers 9 bases. Trimming cost V 3 bases and J 3 bases; bases outside gene matches: 4. The germline V gene has CDR1 SGHTA and CDR2 FQGNSA. This CDR3 contains 15 residues. Here the CDR3 DNA reads TGTGCCAGCAGCTTCGGTAGCGGGAGAACAGATACGCAGTATTTT. Translation gives CASSFGSGRTDTQYF.

The rearrangement joins TRBV27 to TRBJ2-3; D not certain. With 5 bases removed from V and 4 bases from J, the gap between germline ends came to 10 bases. Germline-derived CDR1 and CDR2 are MNHEY and SMNVEV (reference sequence). This CDR3 comprises 13 residues. The CDR3 sequence is CASSSRSADTQYF. In DNA form, the CDR3 reads TGTGCCAGCAGTAGTAGGTCGGCAGATACGCAGTATTTT.

The chain employs TRBV2 and TRBJ2-1, with D tentatively TRBD1 or TRBD2 (6 bases each). V gave up 2 bases and J gave up 8 bases, with 16 bases separating them. This CDR3 region has 15 residues. Germline CDR1 reads SNHLY; CDR2 reads FYNNEI. The CDR3 is CASSERGEWGDEQFF. Written as DNA, the CDR3 is TGTGCCAGCAGTGAAAGGGGGGAGTGGGGCGATGAGCAGTTCTTC.

In its sample, this clone ranks as medium-sized. The chain combines TRBV6-1 with TRBJ1-5; D is unclear. The V and J ends lost 5 bases and 3 bases respectively, with 8 bases between them. The CDR3 runs to 13 residues. Germline V gives CDR1 MNHNS, CDR2 SASEGT. The CDR3 coding sequence is TGTGCCAGCAGTACGCAGATCAATCAGCCCCAGCATTTT. Translation: CASSTQINQPQHF.

V and J are TRBV9 and TRBJ2-3; 8 bases align to TRBD2. CDR3 length equals 17 residues. J lost 6 bases, V lost 0 bases, and 12 bases had no gene match. Germline V gene sequence: CDR1 SGDLS, CDR2 YYNGEE. The CDR3 DNA is TGTGCCAGCAGCGTAGGAATTGGGACTAGTGGTTCGGATACGCAGTATTTT. This encodes CASSVGIGTSGSDTQYF.

To note about this clone: At one boundary the junction diverges from the germline segment, which might be a read error. CDR3 coding DNA: TGTGCCAGCAGCTTAACCGGACAGGGGGGCTTTAGCTTC. Translated, it gives CASSLTGQGGFSF. The V and J genes are TRBV11-2 and TRBJ2-7; the match to TRBD1 covers 10 bases. The CDR3 length is 13 residues. Germline V gene data show CDR1 as SGHAT and CDR2 as FQNNGV.

The chain has TRBV5-1 and TRBJ2-3, with 7 bases identical to TRBD2. In germline, CDR1 is SGHRS, CDR2 YFSETQ. After removal of 4 bases from V and 3 bases from J, the junction contained 8 bases not matched to a gene. The length of the CDR3 is 15 residues. The DNA of the CDR3 is TGCGCCAGCAGCGATAATAGCGGGTCAACAGATACGCAGTATTTT. As protein: CASSDNSGSTDTQYF.

The rearrangement links TRBV19 to TRBJ2-5; tentative D call: TRBD1 (7 bases). CDR3 length: 15 amino acids. V lost 3 bases, J lost 2 bases, and 13 bases lay in between. Germline CDR1 LNHDA, CDR2 SQIVND (reference sequence). The CDR3 sequence is CASSIRQGGQETQYF. The CDR3 region has the DNA TGTGCCAGTAGTATCAGACAGGGAGGACAAGAGACCCAGTACTTC.

The V gene is TRBV6-5, the J gene TRBJ2-2; D tentatively fits TRBD1 or TRBD2 (6 bases each). Trimming took 8 bases from V and 5 from J, leaving 18 bases between them. The CDR3 has 15 residues. The V gene's germline CDR1 is MNHEY and CDR2 SVGAGI. The CDR3 reads CASWGADFNTGELFF. In DNA form, the CDR3 reads TGTGCCAGCTGGGGGGCCGACTTTAATACCGGGGAGCTGTTTTTT.

This chain connects TRBV5-4 to TRBJ2-1, with 7 bases fitting TRBD2. CDR3 length equals 16 residues. V dropped 0 bases and J dropped 1; count of bases not matched to a gene: 4. Looked up from germline, CDR1 is SGHNT and CDR2 is YYREEE (reference sequence). Here the CDR3 DNA reads TGTGCCAGCAGCTTGGATCCGGGAGGTTCCTACAATGAGCAGTTCTTC. Amino acids: CASSLDPGGSYNEQFF.

This clone appeared a few times. This rearrangement joins TRBV28 to TRBJ1-1; TRBD1 matches at 7 bases. Germline V gene lookup returns CDR1 MDHEN and CDR2 SYDVKM. The V segment lost 9 bases and the J segment 1 base; nucleotides outside the gene matches: 2. This CDR3 has 12 amino acids. CDR3 DNA sequence: TGTGCCAGTCGACAGGGGAACACTGAAGCTTTCTTT. It is translated as CASRQGNTEAFF.

The chain links TRBV2 to TRBJ2-1; 7 bases are shared with TRBD2. The J segment lost 6 bases and the V segment lost 7 bases, leaving 15 bases of the junction unmatched. Germline CDR1 reads SNHLY; CDR2 reads FYNNEI. The length of the CDR3 is 16 residues. The CDR3 region has the DNA TGTGCCAGCACTCCTGTCGGGGGGAGTGCTTCCAATGAGCAGTTCTTC. Protein product: CASTPVGGSASNEQFF.

This clone was detected once. V is TRBV5-6 and J is TRBJ1-4; D possibly corresponds to TRBD1 (5 bases). Trimming removed 3 bases from V and 5 bases from J, with 14 bases in between. From germline, CDR1 is SGHDT and CDR2 YYEEEE. CDR3 length: 15 residues. The CDR3 region is CASSSTWGVNEKLFF. The CDR3 nucleotides read TGTGCCAGCAGCTCGACGTGGGGGGTGAATGAAAAACTGTTTTTT.

The CDR3 is CASSYSGGVNTGELFF. Written as DNA, the CDR3 is TGTGCCAGCAGTTACTCTGGAGGGGTCAACACCGGGGAGCTGTTTTTT. V usage is TRBV6-5 and J usage is TRBJ2-2; a weak D match, TRBD2 (6 bases). With 0 bases removed from V and 2 bases from J, the gap between germline ends came to 10 bases. CDR3 length equals 16 residues. Germline CDR1 reads MNHEY; CDR2 reads SVGAGI.

The chain employs TRBV6-1 and TRBJ2-7; unclear D gene. Deletions cut 3 bases from V and 2 bases from J, with 8 bases between. The CDR3 spans 13 residues. Germline V gene sequence: CDR1 MNHNS, CDR2 SASEGT. The CDR3 loop reads CASSDGSTYEQYF. The DNA for the CDR3 is TGTGCCAGCAGTGACGGGTCAACCTACGAGCAGTACTTC.